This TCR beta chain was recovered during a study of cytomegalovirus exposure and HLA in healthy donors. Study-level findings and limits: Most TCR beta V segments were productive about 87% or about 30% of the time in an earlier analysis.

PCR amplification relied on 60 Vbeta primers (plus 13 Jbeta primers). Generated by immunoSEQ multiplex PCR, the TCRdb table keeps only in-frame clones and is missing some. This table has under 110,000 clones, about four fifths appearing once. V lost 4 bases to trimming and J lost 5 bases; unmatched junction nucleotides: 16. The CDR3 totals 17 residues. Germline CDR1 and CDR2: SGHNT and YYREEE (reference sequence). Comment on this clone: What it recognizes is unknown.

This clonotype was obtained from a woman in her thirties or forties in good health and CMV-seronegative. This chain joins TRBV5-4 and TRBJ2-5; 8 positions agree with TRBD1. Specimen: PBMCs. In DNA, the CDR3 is TGTGCCAGCAGCCTTAGAGGGCAGGGGGCCGTCGTGGAGACCCAGTACTTC. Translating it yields CASSLRGQGAVVETQYF.